Each of the 3 T cell receptor beta chains below was sequenced from the same sample in a study of T cell clonality in common variable immunodeficiency. Sequenced by immunoSEQ multiplex PCR; TCRdb stores in-frame clones only, minus some. The specimen gives more than 45,000 clones without singletons; the ten biggest hold approximately 6.3%. Material: peripheral blood mononuclear cells. These receptors came from a person aged 18 to 70 in good health.

In its sample, this clone was seen many times. The CDR3 end falls 3 residues outside the read, so it is completed with the germline J gene. This chain joins TRBV12-5 and TRBJ2-5, with TRBD1 as a possible D gene (6 bases). Germline CDR1 and CDR2: LGHNT and FRNRAP. Deletions cut 11 bases from V and 2 bases from J, with 21 bases between. The CDR3 spans 15 residues. The CDR3 bases that were read are TGTGCTGGCCTCCGGGACACCCGTTGGCAAGAGACC. Translating gives CAGLRDTRWQET. The full CDR3 reads CAGLRDTRWQETQYF.

This clone was counted many times. Coverage ceases 3 residues before the CDR3 finishes, and the germline J gene fills in the end. The genes are TRBV30 and TRBJ1-2; D gene ambiguous. V lost 1 base and J 4 bases, leaving 10 bases between the germline ends. The CDR3 is 13 amino acids. Germline CDR1 is GTSNPN and CDR2 is SVGIG (reference sequence). The chain's CDR3 is CAWSASSLYGYTF. The DNA read from the CDR3 is TGTGCCTGGAGTGCCTCGTCACTCTATGGC.

Many counts were recorded for this clone. The read finishes 3 residues shy of the CDR3 end, and the germline J gene is used to complete it. The chain couples TRBV30 to TRBJ2-1; 7 nucleotides line up with TRBD2. Germline assignment: CDR1 GTSNPN and CDR2 SVGIG (reference sequence). V gave up 5 bases and J gave up 6 bases; unmatched junction bases: 10. The CDR3 sequence is 14 residues long. The CDR3 here is CAWSTSRGVNEQFF. The sequenced CDR3 bases are TGTGCCTGGTCCACAAGCCGGGGGGTCAATGAG.